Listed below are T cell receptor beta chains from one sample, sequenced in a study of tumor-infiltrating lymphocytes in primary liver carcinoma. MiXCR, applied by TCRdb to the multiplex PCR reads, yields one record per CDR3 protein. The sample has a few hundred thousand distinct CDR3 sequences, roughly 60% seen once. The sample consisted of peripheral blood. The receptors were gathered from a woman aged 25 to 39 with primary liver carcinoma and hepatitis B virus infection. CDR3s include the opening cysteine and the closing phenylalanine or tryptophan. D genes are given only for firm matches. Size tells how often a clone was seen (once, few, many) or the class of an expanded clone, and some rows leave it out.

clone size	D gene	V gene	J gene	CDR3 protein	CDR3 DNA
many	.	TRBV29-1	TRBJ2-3	CSGGGGTFTDTQYF	TGCAGCGGGGGGGGCGGTACGTTCACAGATACGCAGTATTTT
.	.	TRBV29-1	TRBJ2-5	CSADTGGAQYF	TGCAGCGCTGACACGGGCGGGGCCCAGTACTTC
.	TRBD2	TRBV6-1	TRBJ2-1	CASRVGLAPDNEQFF	TGTGCCAGCCGCGTCGGACTAGCGCCCGACAATGAGCAGTTCTTC
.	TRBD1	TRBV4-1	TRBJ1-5	CASSMGQGPDQPQHF	TGCGCCAGCAGCATGGGACAGGGACCTGACCAGCCCCAGCATTTT
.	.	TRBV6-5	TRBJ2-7	CASSLDRASYYEQYF	TGTGCCAGCAGTCTTGACCGGGCCTCGTACTACGAGCAGTACTTC
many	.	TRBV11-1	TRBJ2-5	CASSLGGKTQYF	TGTGCCAGCAGCTTAGGGGGAAAGACCCAGTACTTC
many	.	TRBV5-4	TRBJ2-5	CASSLRTDQETQYF	TGTGCCAGCAGCTTAAGGACAGATCAAGAGACCCAGTACTTC
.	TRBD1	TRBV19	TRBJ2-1	CASRTYRGNEQLF	TGTGCCAGTAGGACTTACAGGGGCAATGAGCAGTTATTC
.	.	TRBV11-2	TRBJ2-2	CASSLAFGQGTAGELFF	TGTGCCAGCAGCTTAGCGTTTGGGCAGGGTACGGCCGGGGAGCTGTTTTTT
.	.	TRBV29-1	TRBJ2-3	CSVDGKGTDTQYF	TGCAGCGTTGACGGCAAAGGAACAGATACGCAGTATTTT
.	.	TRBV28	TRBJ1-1	CASNKDMNTEAFF	TGTGCCAGCAATAAGGACATGAACACTGAAGCTTTCTTT
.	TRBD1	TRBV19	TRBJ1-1	CASRTGGGEAFF	TGTGCCAGTCGAACAGGGGGAGGTGAAGCTTTCTTT
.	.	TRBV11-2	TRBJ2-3	CAGSSSPLATSTDTQYF	TGTGCCGGCAGCTCCTCCCCCCTAGCGACTAGCACAGATACGCAGTATTTT
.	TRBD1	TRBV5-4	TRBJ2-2	CASRMTGSTGELFF	TGTGCCAGCAGGATGACAGGGTCCACCGGGGAGCTGTTTTTT
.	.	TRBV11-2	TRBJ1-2	CDCSLGFRNYGYTF	TGTGACTGCAGCTTAGGGTTTCGGAACTATGGCTACACCTTC
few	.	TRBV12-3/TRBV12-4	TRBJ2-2	CASSLTTPGVTGELFF	TGTGCCAGCAGTCTGACTACTCCCGGGGTCACCGGGGAGCTGTTTTTT
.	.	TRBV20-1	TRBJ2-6	CSARDDKGSSGANVLTF	TGCAGTGCTAGAGATGATAAAGGTAGCTCTGGGGCCAACGTCCTGACTTTC
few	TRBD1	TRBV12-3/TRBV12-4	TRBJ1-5	CASSLEAGGAGQPQHF	TGTGCCAGCAGTTTGGAGGCAGGGGGCGCAGGTCAGCCCCAGCATTTT
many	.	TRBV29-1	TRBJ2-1	CSVEFTFSYNEQFF	TGCAGCGTTGAATTTACTTTTTCCTACAATGAGCAGTTCTTC
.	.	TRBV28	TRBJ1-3	CASRHTGTGNTIYF	TGTGCCAGCAGACATACAGGGACCGGAAACACCATATATTTT
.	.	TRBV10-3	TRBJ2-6	CAISEFPGANALTF	TGTGCCATCAGTGAGTTCCCTGGGGCCAACGCCCTGACTTTC
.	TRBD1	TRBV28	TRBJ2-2	CASSVGQDNTGELFF	TGTGCCAGCAGCGTAGGACAGGATAACACCGGGGAGCTGTTTTTT
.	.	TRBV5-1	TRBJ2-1	CASSLGVYNEQFF	TGCGCCAGCAGCTTGGGCGTTTACAATGAGCAGTTCTTC
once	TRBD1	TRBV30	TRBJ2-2	CARTGGPGELFF	TGTGCCCGGACAGGGGGCCCCGGGGAGCTGTTTTTT
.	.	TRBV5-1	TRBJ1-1	CASSLVVNTEAFF	TGCGCCAGCAGCTTGGTTGTGAACACTGAAGCTTTCTTT
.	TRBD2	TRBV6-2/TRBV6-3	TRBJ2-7	CASSPIHSGRAVYEQYF	TGTGCCAGCAGTCCAATACACAGCGGGAGGGCCGTCTACGAGCAGTACTTC
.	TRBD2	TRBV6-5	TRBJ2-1	CTSRIGTSGRKWMSKQFF	TGTACCAGCAGAATCGGGACTAGCGGGAGGAAGTGGATGAGTAAGCAGTTCTTC
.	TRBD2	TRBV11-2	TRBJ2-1	CANSYTRTSGNEQFF	TGTGCCAACAGCTATACCAGGACTAGTGGCAATGAGCAGTTCTTC
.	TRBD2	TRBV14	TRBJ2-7	CASSRWTSGTSCERYF	TGTGCCAGCAGCCGGTGGACTAGCGGGACCTCCTGCGAGCGGTACTTC
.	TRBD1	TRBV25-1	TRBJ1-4	CASSPGGREKLFF	TGTGCCAGCAGTCCAGGGGGAAGGGAAAAACTGTTTTTT
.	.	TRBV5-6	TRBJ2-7	CASSLNNQTWNEQYF	TGTGCCAGCAGCTTGAATAACCAGACCTGGAACGAGCAGTACTTC
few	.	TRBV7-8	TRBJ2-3	CASSLVGGKGADTQYF	TGTGCCAGCAGCTTAGTCGGTGGGAAGGGTGCAGATACGCAGTATTTT
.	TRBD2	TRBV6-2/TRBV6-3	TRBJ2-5	CVSSYSVSGSETQYF	TGTGTCAGCAGTTACTCGGTTAGCGGGAGTGAGACCCAGTACTTC
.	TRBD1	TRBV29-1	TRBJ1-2	CSVDRGGYGYTF	TGCAGCGTGGACAGGGGGGGCTATGGCTACACCTTT
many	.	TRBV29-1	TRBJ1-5	CSVGGGANQPQHF	TGCAGCGTAGGCGGGGGGGCGAATCAGCCCCAGCATTTT
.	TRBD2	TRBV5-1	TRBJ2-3	CASSMTSGSHTDTQYF	TGCGCCAGCAGCATGACTAGCGGGAGTCACACAGATACGCAGTATTTT
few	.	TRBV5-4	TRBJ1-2	CASGGGLYGYTF	TGTGCCAGCGGCGGGGGCCTCTATGGCTACACCTTC
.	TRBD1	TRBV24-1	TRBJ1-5	CATSDSGDRGGNQPQHF	TGTGCCACCAGTGATTCCGGGGACAGGGGCGGTAATCAGCCCCAGCATTTT
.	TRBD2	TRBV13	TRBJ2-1	CASSWLGGLAARNEQFF	TGTGCCAGCAGTTGGCTCGGGGGACTAGCGGCCCGAAATGAGCAGTTCTTC
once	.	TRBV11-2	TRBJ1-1	CASSLGEGTEAIF	TGTGCCAGCAGCTTAGGGGAGGGGACTGAAGCTATCTTT
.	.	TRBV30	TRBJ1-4	CAWSSGTGEKLFF	TGTGCCTGGAGTTCCGGGACCGGCGAAAAACTGTTTTTT
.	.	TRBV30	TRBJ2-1	CAWGKGGGSYNEQFF	TGTGCCTGGGGGAAAGGGGGAGGATCCTACAATGAGCAGTTCTTC
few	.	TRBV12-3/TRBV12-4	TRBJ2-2	CASSYHTGELFF	TGTGCCAGCAGTTACCACACCGGGGAGCTGTTTTTT
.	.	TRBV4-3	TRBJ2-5	CAGSQDRGLGETQYF	TGCGCCGGCAGCCAAGATAGGGGACTGGGCGAGACCCAGTACTTC
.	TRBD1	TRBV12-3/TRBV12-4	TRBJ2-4	CASSHRTGGVKNIQYF	TGTGCCAGCAGCCACAGGACAGGGGGCGTCAAAAACATTCAGTACTTC
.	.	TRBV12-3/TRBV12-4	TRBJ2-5	CASRATVQETQYF	TGTGCCAGCAGAGCGACAGTCCAAGAGACCCAGTACTTC
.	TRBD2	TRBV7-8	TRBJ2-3	CASSWASGRITDTQYF	TGTGCCAGCAGCTGGGCTAGCGGGAGGATAACAGATACGCAGTATTTT
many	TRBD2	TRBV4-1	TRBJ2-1	CASSRGLAGVNEQFF	TGCGCCAGCAGCCGAGGATTAGCGGGAGTCAATGAGCAGTTCTTC
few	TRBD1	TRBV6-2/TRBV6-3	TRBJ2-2	CASSSYRQGNTGELFF	TGTGCCAGCAGTTCCTATCGACAGGGCAATACCGGGGAACTGTTTTTT
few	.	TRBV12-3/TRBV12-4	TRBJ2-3	CASTQTPSTDTQYF	TGTGCCAGCACCCAGACACCCAGCACAGATACGCAGTATTTT
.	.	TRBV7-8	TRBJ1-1	CASSLDGPGAFF	TGTGCCAGCAGCTTAGATGGCCCAGGAGCTTTCTTT
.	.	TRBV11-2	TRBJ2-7	CASSPTLEESYEQYF	TGTGCCAGTAGCCCTACTTTGGAGGAATCGTACGAGCAGTACTTC
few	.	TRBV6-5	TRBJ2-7	CASSYSEVQSGEQYF	TGTGCCAGCAGTTACTCTGAGGTACAATCGGGCGAGCAGTACTTC
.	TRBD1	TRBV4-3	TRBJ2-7	CANSQDPRGPRERYF	TGCGCCAACAGCCAAGATCCCAGGGGGCCTCGCGAGCGGTACTTC
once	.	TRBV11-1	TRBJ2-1	CASRFRKGINEQFF	TGTGCCAGCAGGTTCAGGAAGGGAATAAATGAGCAGTTCTTC
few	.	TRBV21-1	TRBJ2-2	CASSNLGMYITGELFF	TGTGCCAGCAGCAATCTGGGGATGTATATAACCGGGGAGCTGTTTTTT
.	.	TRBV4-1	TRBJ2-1	CASSQAERNSYNERFF	TGCGCCAGCAGCCAAGCAGAGCGAAATTCCTACAATGAGCGGTTCTTC
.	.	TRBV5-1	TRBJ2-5	CASTLGALARQETQYF	TGCGCCAGCACCTTGGGGGCTCTAGCGCGTCAAGAGACCCAGTACTTC
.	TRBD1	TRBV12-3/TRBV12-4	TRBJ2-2	CASIRDRGIGELFF	TGTGCCAGCATTCGTGACAGGGGTATCGGGGAGCTGTTTTTT